The 28 T cell receptor beta chains in this list originate from one sample, sequenced in a study of neurological immune-mediated disorders. Each CDR3 protein gets one entry after TCRdb re-called the 5' RACE reads with MiXCR. The top ten clones hold less than 20% of a sample with 65,000 to 80,000 distinct CDR3 sequences, 15% to 20% of them seen once. The sequenced sample was PBMCs. The source of these receptors is a woman in her thirties or forties in good health.

This chain links TRBV28 with TRBJ1-1, with D unclear. The V end was cut by 5 bases, the J end by 1 base, with 11 bases between. There are 14 residues in the CDR3. The germline CDR1 and CDR2 sequences are MDHEN and SYDVKM. The CDR3, as DNA: TGTGCCAGCAGTCCCCGGGGTTGGAACACTGAAGCTTTCTTT. This sequence encodes CASSPRGWNTEAFF.

Note on this clonotype: This could be a read error, since a much larger clone is one nucleotide away. This chain connects TRBV25-1 to TRBJ2-2; 8 bases agree with TRBD1. This CDR3 has 14 residues. The germline V gene has CDR1 MGHDK and CDR2 SYGVNS. The V segment lost 6 bases and the J segment 6 bases; nucleotides outside the gene matches: 6. The CDR3: CASRNRQGSGELFF. The CDR3 region has the DNA TGTGCCAGCAGAAACAGACAGGGGTCCGGGGAGCTGTTTTTT.

This clonotype was detected ten times or more. The CDR3 DNA reads TGTGCCAGCAGCCACCTCGGGGAGAGCACAGATACGCAGTATTTT. It translates to CASSHLGESTDTQYF. The V gene is TRBV4-2, the J gene TRBJ2-3; tentatively, D is TRBD2 (5 bases). CDR1 is LGHNA, CDR2 YNFKEQ, per germline. The V and J ends lost 3 bases and 0 bases respectively, with 10 bases between them. This CDR3 has 15 residues.

By frequency in the sample, this clonotype is medium-sized. CDR3: CASSLGQGPDQETQYF. The CDR3 region has the DNA TGCGCCAGCAGCTTGGGACAGGGGCCTGACCAAGAGACCCAGTACTTC. V gene TRBV5-1 combines with J gene TRBJ2-5; 8 nucleotides line up with TRBD1. CDR3 length equals 16 residues. CDR1 is SGHRS and CDR2 is YFSETQ in the germline V gene. The J segment lost 0 bases and the V segment lost 0 bases, leaving 4 bases of the junction unmatched.

This clonotype was seen ten or more times. CDR3 in amino acids: CASSLTIQGKVEAFF. DNA for the CDR3: TGTGCCAGCAGCCTAACAATCCAGGGGAAAGTTGAAGCTTTCTTT. This sequence joins TRBV12-3 or TRBV12-4 and TRBJ1-1, with D perhaps TRBD1 (6 bases). The V gene lost 6 bases and the J gene lost 7 bases, with 21 bases spanning the gap. This CDR3 contains 15 residues.

This clonotype was picked up many times. This sequence joins TRBV15 and TRBJ2-3, with no clear D. This CDR3 has 15 amino acids. With 0 bases removed from V and 4 bases from J, the gap between germline ends came to 11 bases. CDR1 and CDR2 from the germline V gene are LNHNV and YYDKDF (reference sequence). The CDR3 DNA follows: TGTGCCACCAGCAGAGACCGTGGGCCCGCAGATACGCAGTATTTT. It is translated as CATSRDRGPADTQYF.

There are many counts of this clonotype. V and J are TRBV12-3 or TRBV12-4 and TRBJ2-1, with unresolved D. V was clipped by 5 bases and J by 4 bases, with 9 bases between them. The CDR3 loop spans 13 amino acids. CDR3 nucleotide sequence: TGTGCCAGCAGTCTCCCCCTTTACAATGAGCAGTTCTTC. It codes for CASSLPLYNEQFF.

The CDR3: CASRTASSRNTEAFF. In nucleotides, the CDR3 is TGTGCCAGCAGAACCGCCTCTTCACGGAACACTGAAGCTTTCTTT. The gene calls are TRBV12-3 or TRBV12-4 and TRBJ1-1; no firm D call. Trimming removed 6 bases from V and 1 base from J, with 15 bases in between. The CDR3 loop spans 15 amino acids.

This clonotype showed up many times. The chain is built from TRBV6-2 or TRBV6-3 and TRBJ2-5; D unresolved. The CDR3 runs 12 residues. With 6 bases removed from V and 1 base from J, the gap between germline ends came to 6 bases. Germline V gene lookup returns CDR1 MNHEY and CDR2 SVGEGT. Written as DNA, the CDR3 is TGTGCCAGCAGAATCCGCCAAGAGACCCAGTACTTC. Protein product: CASRIRQETQYF.

Ten or more counts support this clonotype. The V and J genes are TRBV27 and TRBJ1-2, with D perhaps TRBD1 (5 bases). The ends were cut back, 6 bases at V and 5 bases at J, with 19 bases in the middle. Germline V gene sequence: CDR1 MNHEY, CDR2 SMNVEV (reference sequence). This CDR3 has 15 amino acids. The CDR3 spells CASRKLGTDTYGYTF. In DNA, the CDR3 is TGTGCCAGCAGGAAATTAGGGACGGATACATATGGCTACACCTTC.

The chain is built from TRBV18 and TRBJ1-6; tentatively, D is TRBD1 (5 bases). Germline V CDR1 and CDR2: KGHSH, LQKENI. The ends were cut back, 3 bases at V and 3 bases at J, with 9 bases in the middle. The CDR3 is made up of 15 amino acids. The CDR3 DNA sequence: TGTGCCAGCTCACCTTTACAGGACTATAATTCACCCCTCCACTTT. It yields the protein CASSPLQDYNSPLHF.

This clonotype was picked up many times. V and J are TRBV9 and TRBJ2-2; tentative D call: TRBD2 (5 bases). The germline CDR1 and CDR2 sequences are SGDLS and YYNGEE. The ends were cut back, 2 bases at V and 6 bases at J, with 11 bases in the middle. The CDR3 covers 14 residues. CDR3: CASSVQTMPGELFF. The CDR3, as DNA: TGTGCCAGCAGCGTCCAGACTATGCCCGGGGAGCTGTTTTTT.

This clonotype was seen at least ten times. This sequence joins TRBV4-1 and TRBJ1-4, with unresolved D. The V end lost 3 bases, the J end lost 4 bases, and 6 bases lay between the germline ends. This CDR3 has 13 amino acids. Germline CDR1 MGHRA, CDR2 YSYEKL. The chain's CDR3 is CASSQTHNEKLFF. DNA of the CDR3: TGCGCCAGCAGCCAGACTCATAATGAAAAACTGTTTTTT.

This clonotype was detected ten times or more. The V and J genes are TRBV28 and TRBJ1-4; 7 bases line up with TRBD1. Unmatched junction bases numbered 9, after V lost 5 bases and J lost 6 bases. Germline CDR1 and CDR2: MDHEN and SYDVKM. CDR3 size: 15 residues. The CDR3 sequence is CASSTRQGFDEKLFF. CDR3 in DNA: TGTGCCAGCAGTACCCGACAGGGTTTTGATGAAAAACTGTTTTTT.

This clonotype appeared many times. The chain couples TRBV29-1 to TRBJ1-2; no firm D call. Trimming removed 0 bases from V and 5 bases from J, with 13 bases in between. Germline values: CDR1 SQVTM, CDR2 ANQGSEA. CDR3 length equals 14 residues. This CDR3 reads CSVEDPDSIYGYTF. CDR3 in DNA: TGCAGCGTTGAAGATCCGGACTCTATTTATGGCTACACCTTC.

At least ten counts were recorded for this clonotype. The chain combines TRBV6-5 with TRBJ2-1; TRBD1 or TRBD2 may be the D gene (6 bases each). Germline V CDR1 and CDR2: MNHEY, SVGAGI. V lost 6 bases and J 8 bases, leaving 14 bases between the germline ends. This CDR3 is 13 amino acids long. The DNA for the CDR3 is TGTGCCAGCAGGAGGGGGGCCGGGGATGAGCAGTTCTTC. Translation gives CASRRGAGDEQFF.

This clonotype was counted at least ten times. The rearrangement joins TRBV29-1 to TRBJ1-2; D uncertain. Between the trimmed V and J ends, which lost 1 base and 3 bases, there was a span of 15 bases. This CDR3 has 15 residues. The germline V gene encodes CDR1 SQVTM and CDR2 ANQGSEA. This chain's CDR3 is CSVEGTWELDYGYTF. The CDR3 DNA follows: TGCAGCGTTGAAGGCACTTGGGAGTTGGACTATGGCTACACCTTC. The full variable domain, in which reference TRBV29-1 and TRBJ1-2 provide the parts outside the CDR3, is SAVISQKPSRDICQRGTSLTIQCQVDSQVTMMFWYRQQPGQSLTLIATANQGSEATYESGFVIDKFPISRPNLTFSTLTVSNMSPEDSSIYLCSVEGTWELDYGYTFGSGTRLTVV.

This clonotype was recorded many times. This sequence joins TRBV20-1 and TRBJ2-3; 10 bases fit TRBD2. The germline V gene has CDR1 DFQATT and CDR2 SNEGSKA (reference sequence). CDR3 length equals 16 residues. The ends lost 3 bases at V and 6 bases at J; junction bases unmatched: 12. CDR3 region: CSASHLSGGAGDTQYF. DNA of the CDR3: TGCAGTGCTAGCCATTTGAGCGGGGGGGCCGGGGATACGCAGTATTTT.

At least ten counts were recorded for this clonotype. The chain joins TRBV4-1 to TRBJ2-7; D call uncertain. CDR1 and CDR2 (germline): MGHRA, YSYEKL. Trimming removed 0 bases from V and 0 bases from J, with 9 bases in between. This CDR3 is 15 amino acids long. The CDR3 spells CASSQDSKNSYEQYV. The CDR3 bases are TGCGCCAGCAGCCAAGATTCTAAAAACTCCTACGAGCAGTACGTC.

This clonotype was recorded a few times. The rearrangement uses TRBV27 and TRBJ2-2; TRBD1 is a possible D gene (5 bases). The CDR3 covers 15 residues. Trimming cost V 5 bases and J 4 bases, with 14 bases left between them. Germline V gene sequence: CDR1 MNHEY, CDR2 SMNVEV (reference sequence). The CDR3 loop reads CASSLQDRTTGELFF. The CDR3 nucleotides are TGTGCCAGCAGTCTACAGGACCGGACCACCGGGGAGCTGTTTTTT.

This clonotype was recorded many times. The J gene is TRBJ1-1, the V gene TRBV12-3 or TRBV12-4; tentatively, D is TRBD1 (6 bases). Trimming stripped 7 bases from V and 1 base from J, with 13 bases between. The CDR3 totals 14 residues. The CDR3 DNA follows: TGTGCCAGCATAAAATCAGGGGCGAACACTGAAGCTTTCTTT. This gives the protein CASIKSGANTEAFF.

The V and J genes are TRBV4-1 and TRBJ2-5, with 10 bases lining up with TRBD2. Germline CDR1 reads MGHRA; CDR2 reads YSYEKL. With V trimmed by 1 base and J by 4 bases, 3 bases remained unmatched. CDR3 length: 15 residues. CDR3 nucleotide sequence: TGCGCCAGCAGCCAAGGGGCTAGCGGGGGAGAGACCCAGTACTTC. Translated: CASSQGASGGETQYF.

At least ten counts were recorded for this clonotype. The chain carries TRBV7-2 and TRBJ2-7; 7 bases match TRBD2. This CDR3 has 15 residues. In germline, CDR1 is SGHTA, CDR2 FQGNSA. Germline trimming cut 0 bases from V and 2 bases from J; bases unmatched to any gene: 4. In DNA, the CDR3 is TGTGCCAGCAGCTTAGCGGGGGGGGGACCCTACGAGCAGTACTTC. This translates into CASSLAGGGPYEQYF.

This clonotype was picked up many times. The chain couples TRBV5-1 to TRBJ1-1; D not resolved. This CDR3 spans 14 amino acids. With 2 bases removed from V and 1 base from J, the gap between germline ends came to 9 bases. CDR1 is SGHRS and CDR2 is YFSETQ in the germline V gene. DNA for the CDR3: TGCGCCAGCAGCTTAAGCCAGACGAACACTGAAGCTTTCTTT. This encodes CASSLSQTNTEAFF.

The sample holds many counts of this clonotype. The chain employs TRBV6-5 and TRBJ1-1, with D possibly being TRBD1 (5 bases). This CDR3 is 15 amino acids long. Per the germline V gene, CDR1 is MNHEY and CDR2 is SVGAGI. Trimming left V 6 bases short and J 3 bases short, with 17 bases between. CDR3 sequence reads: CASSMEQGVHTEAFF. As DNA, the CDR3 is TGTGCCAGCAGCATGGAGCAGGGAGTCCACACTGAAGCTTTCTTT.

This clonotype was observed many times. The chain employs TRBV20-1 and TRBJ2-5, with D tentatively TRBD2 (6 bases). Trimming took off 7 bases at V and 3 bases at J, with 12 bases between the two ends. CDR3 size: 12 residues. Germline CDR1 and CDR2: DFQATT and SNEGSKA (reference sequence). The CDR3, as DNA: TGCAGTGTTATGGCGGGAAAAGAGACCCAGTACTTC. Translation gives CSVMAGKETQYF.

This clonotype was recorded many times. J is TRBJ1-1 and V is TRBV5-5; tentatively, D is TRBD1 (5 bases). This CDR3 contains 16 residues. The germline CDR1 and CDR2 sequences are SGHKS and YYEKEE (reference sequence). The V end was cut by 5 bases, the J end by 0 bases, with 17 bases between. CDR3 DNA: TGTGCCAGCAGGGGTCGGAACAGGTTGCTGAACACTGAAGCTTTCTTT. It translates to CASRGRNRLLNTEAFF. Filled out from reference TRBV5-5 and TRBJ1-1, the complete variable domain reads DAGVTQSPTHLIKTRGQQVTLRCSPISGHKSVSWYQQVLGQGPQFIFQYYEKEERGRGNFPDRFSARQFPNYSSELNVNALLLGDSALYLCASRGRNRLLNTEAFFGQGTRLTVV.

This clonotype was seen many times. V and J are TRBV12-3 or TRBV12-4 and TRBJ2-5; perhaps D is TRBD1 or TRBD2 (5 bases each). This CDR3 is 14 amino acids long. Trimming pared 4 bases from V and 7 bases from J, leaving 16 bases between. The CDR3: CASSSPRGLGTQYF. The CDR3 nucleotides read TGTGCCAGCAGTTCACCCCGGGGCCTTGGGACCCAGTACTTC.